This T cell receptor beta chain was captured in a study of cytomegalovirus exposure and HLA in healthy donors. PCR was performed using 60 Vbeta and 13 Jbeta primers. The method was immunoSEQ multiplex PCR; TCRdb's version includes in-frame clones alone and lacks a portion of them. The sample yields hundreds of thousands of clones, approximately 82% seen once. Germline loops: CDR1 SGHKS, CDR2 YYEKEE (reference sequence). V gave up 1 base and J gave up 2 bases; unmatched junction bases: 2. The CDR3 covers 15 residues. This chain links TRBV5-5 with TRBJ2-1; TRBD2 aligns across 8 bases. This sequence was found in a male donor in good health and CMV-seronegative. Sample: PBMCs. DNA for the CDR3: TGTGCCAGCAGCTTGTACGGGAGGGCCTACAATGAGCAGTTCTTC. Translating it yields CASSLYGRAYNEQFF.